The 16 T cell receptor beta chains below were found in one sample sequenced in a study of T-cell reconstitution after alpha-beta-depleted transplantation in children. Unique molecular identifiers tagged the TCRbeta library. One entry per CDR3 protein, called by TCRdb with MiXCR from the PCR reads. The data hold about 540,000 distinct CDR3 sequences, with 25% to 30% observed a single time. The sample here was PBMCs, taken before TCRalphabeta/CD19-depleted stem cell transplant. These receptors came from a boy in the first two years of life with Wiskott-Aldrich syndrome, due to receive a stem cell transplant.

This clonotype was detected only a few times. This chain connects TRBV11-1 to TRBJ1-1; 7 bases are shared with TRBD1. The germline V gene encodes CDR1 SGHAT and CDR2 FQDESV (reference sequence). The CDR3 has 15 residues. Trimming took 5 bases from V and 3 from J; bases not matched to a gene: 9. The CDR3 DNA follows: TGTGCCAGCAGCCCCGAGGACAGGCGGGACACTGAAGCTTTCTTT. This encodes CASSPEDRRDTEAFF.

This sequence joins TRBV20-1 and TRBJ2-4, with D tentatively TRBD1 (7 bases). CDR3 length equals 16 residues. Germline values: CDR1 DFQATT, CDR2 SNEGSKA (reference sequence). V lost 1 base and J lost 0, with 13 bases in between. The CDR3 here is CSARGQGGLAKNIQYF. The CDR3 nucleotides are TGCAGTGCTAGAGGGCAGGGGGGACTAGCCAAAAACATTCAGTACTTC.

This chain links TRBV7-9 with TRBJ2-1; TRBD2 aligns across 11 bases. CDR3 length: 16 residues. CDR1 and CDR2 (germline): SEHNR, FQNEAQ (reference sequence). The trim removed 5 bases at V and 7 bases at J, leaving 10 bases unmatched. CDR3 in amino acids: CASSLLTSGSRNEQFF. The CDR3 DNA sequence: TGTGCCAGCAGCCTACTCACTAGCGGGAGTAGAAATGAGCAGTTCTTC.

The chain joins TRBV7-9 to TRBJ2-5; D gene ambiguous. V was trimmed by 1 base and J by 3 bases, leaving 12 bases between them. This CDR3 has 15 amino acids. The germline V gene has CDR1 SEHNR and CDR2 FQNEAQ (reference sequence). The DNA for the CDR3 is TGTGCCAGCAGCTTAGTAAGGGCCCCCGAAGAGACCCAGTACTTC. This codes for CASSLVRAPEETQYF.

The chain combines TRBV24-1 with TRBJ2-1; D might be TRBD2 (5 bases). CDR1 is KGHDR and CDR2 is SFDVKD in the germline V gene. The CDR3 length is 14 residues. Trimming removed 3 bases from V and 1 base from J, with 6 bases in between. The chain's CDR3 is CATSDPGSYNEQFF. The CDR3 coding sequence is TGTGCCACCAGTGATCCGGGATCCTACAATGAGCAGTTCTTC.

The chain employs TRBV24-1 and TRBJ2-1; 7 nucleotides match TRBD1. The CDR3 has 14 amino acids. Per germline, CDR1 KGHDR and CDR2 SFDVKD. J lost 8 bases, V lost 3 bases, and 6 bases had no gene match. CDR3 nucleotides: TGTGCCACCAGTGATCCCCTCCAGGGGGATGAGCAGTTCTTC. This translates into CATSDPLQGDEQFF.

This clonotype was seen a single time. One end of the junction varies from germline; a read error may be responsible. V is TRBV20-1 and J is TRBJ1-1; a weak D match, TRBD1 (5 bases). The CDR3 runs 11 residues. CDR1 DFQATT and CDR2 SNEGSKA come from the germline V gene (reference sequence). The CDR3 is CSQGMNPEAFF. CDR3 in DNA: TGCAGTCAGGGCATGAACCCTGAAGCTTTCTTT.

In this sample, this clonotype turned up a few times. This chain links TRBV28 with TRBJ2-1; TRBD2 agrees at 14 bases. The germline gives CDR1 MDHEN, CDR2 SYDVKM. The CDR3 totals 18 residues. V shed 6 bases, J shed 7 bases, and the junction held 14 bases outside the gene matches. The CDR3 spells CASSRLAGGPISENEQFF. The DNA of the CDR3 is TGTGCCAGCAGCCGACTAGCGGGAGGGCCAATAAGCGAGAATGAGCAGTTCTTC.

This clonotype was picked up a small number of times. The CDR3 DNA is TGCGCCAGCAGCCAAGGGTACAGGGGGCGCGGGTCTGGGGCCAACGTCCTGACTTTC. Translation: CASSQGYRGRGSGANVLTF. The rearrangement uses TRBV4-1 and TRBJ2-6, with 9 bases identical to TRBD1. The germline V gene has CDR1 MGHRA and CDR2 YSYEKL. V shed 1 base, J shed 1 base, and the junction held 8 bases outside the gene matches. The CDR3 is made up of 19 amino acids.

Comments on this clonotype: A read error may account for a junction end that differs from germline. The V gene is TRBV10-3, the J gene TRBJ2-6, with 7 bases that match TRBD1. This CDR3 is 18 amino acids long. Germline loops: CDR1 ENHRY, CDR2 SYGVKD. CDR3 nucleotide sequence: TGTGCCATCAGTGCCCGGACAGGCCCAAGCTCTGGGGCCAACGGCCTGACTTTC. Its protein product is CAISARTGPSSGANGLTF.

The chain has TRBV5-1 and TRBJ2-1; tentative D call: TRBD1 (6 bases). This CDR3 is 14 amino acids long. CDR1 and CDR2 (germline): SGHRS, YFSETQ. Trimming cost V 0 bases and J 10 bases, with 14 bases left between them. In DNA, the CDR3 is TGCGCCAGCAGCTTGGGACAGGCGGATCAGGAGCAGTTCTTC. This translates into CASSLGQADQEQFF.

The CDR3 loop is CASSLVNKNYEQYF. The CDR3 DNA reads as TGTGCCAGCAGCTTAGTCAACAAAAACTACGAGCAGTACTTC. The chain is built from TRBV7-2 and TRBJ2-7; no definite D call. This CDR3 has 14 residues. Germline CDR1 and CDR2: SGHTA and FQGNSA. V was clipped by 1 base and J by 3 bases, with 10 bases between them.

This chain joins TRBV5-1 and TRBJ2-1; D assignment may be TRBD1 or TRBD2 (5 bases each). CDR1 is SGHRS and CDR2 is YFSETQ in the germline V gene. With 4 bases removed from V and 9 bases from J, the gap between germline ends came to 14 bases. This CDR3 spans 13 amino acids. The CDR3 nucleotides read TGCGCCAGCAGCAGGGGAGTGAGGGGTGAGCAGTTCTTC. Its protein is CASSRGVRGEQFF.

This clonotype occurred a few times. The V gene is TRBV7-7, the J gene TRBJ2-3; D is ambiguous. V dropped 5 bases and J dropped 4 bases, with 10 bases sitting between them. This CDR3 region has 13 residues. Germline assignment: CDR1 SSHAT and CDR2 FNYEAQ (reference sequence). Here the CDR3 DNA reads TGTGCCAGCAGCCTGAGGATGGCAGATACGCAGTATTTT. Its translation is CASSLRMADTQYF.

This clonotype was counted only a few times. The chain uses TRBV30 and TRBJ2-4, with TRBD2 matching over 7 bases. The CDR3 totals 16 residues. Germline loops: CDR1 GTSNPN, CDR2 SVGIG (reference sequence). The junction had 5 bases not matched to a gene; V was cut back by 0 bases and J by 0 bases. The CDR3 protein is CAWSVLPGGAKNIQYF. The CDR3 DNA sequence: TGTGCCTGGAGTGTACTACCGGGGGGAGCCAAAAACATTCAGTACTTC.

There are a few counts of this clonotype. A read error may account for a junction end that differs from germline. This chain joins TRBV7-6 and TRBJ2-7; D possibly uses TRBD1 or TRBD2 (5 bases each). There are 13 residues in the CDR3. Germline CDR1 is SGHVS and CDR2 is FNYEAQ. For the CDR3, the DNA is TGTGCCAGCAGCTTAGCGATTGGGGGTGAGCAGTACTTT. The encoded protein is CASSLAIGGEQYF.